This paragraph reports one T cell receptor beta chain. Its specificity is not known. The sample originates from a study of T cells after yellow fever vaccination. General study results and limits: The booster response re-showed most primary clones: approximately 95% CD4, around 85% CD8.

Universal primer sites and UMIs were introduced during 5'RACE template-switching synthesis of TCR cDNA. TCRdb ran MiXCR on the 5' RACE reads and lists one entry per CDR3 protein. The repertoire consists of about 510,000 distinct CDR3 sequences, with about a fifth occurring once and the leading ten covering about 16%. With 0 bases clipped from V and 12 bases from J, the junction kept 8 bases outside the gene matches. Per the germline V gene, CDR1 is LNHNV and CDR2 is YYDKDF (reference sequence). The CDR3 covers 13 residues. The sequence was collected from a man between 18 and 35 years old who received the YFV17D yellow fever vaccine. Sequences were derived from PBMCs, sampled about 21 days after the first yellow fever vaccination. The V and J genes are TRBV15 and TRBJ2-7; TRBD2 aligns across 7 bases. The CDR3 region is CATSRDLSGARYV. DNA of the CDR3: TGTGCCACCAGCAGAGACTTGAGCGGGGCCCGGTACGTC.